This record looks at one T cell receptor (beta chain) sequence and its context. As yet, its antigen is unknown. Clones were sequenced by immunoSEQ multiplex PCR, and TCRdb holds only the in-frame ones, with some missing. The sample lists more than 80,000 clones, about 88% occurring once. This record belongs to a study of graft-versus-host responses after intestinal transplantation. On the study more broadly: The whole recipient group had anti-thymocyte globulin induction followed by tacrolimus and steroids for around 3 years. Notes on the study in general: Recipient marrow showed GvH clones, some seen first in ileum or blood. Some patients had graft-donor T cell macrochimerism. In their allografts, the ratios of graft-versus-host to host-versus-graft T cell clones were high.

Germline V gene sequence: CDR1 MNHNS, CDR2 SASEGT. CDR3 size: 15 residues. Trimming took 5 bases from V and 1 from J; bases not matched to a gene: 4. The J gene is TRBJ1-5, the V gene TRBV6-1, with 8 bases fitting TRBD1. The receptor was isolated from a human donor who received an intestinal transplant. Sequenced material: unstimulated CD4+ T cells sorted from spleen or lymph node cells, taken before intestinal transplant. In DNA, the CDR3 is TGTGCCAGCAGTCGGGACAGGTTAAGCAATCAGCCCCAGCATTTT. Translation gives CASSRDRLSNQPQHF.